Below are 18 T cell receptor beta chains sequenced from a single sample in a study of blood T cell repertoires in COVID-19. Libraries were prepared by immunoSEQ multiplex PCR; TCRdb keeps only in-frame clonotypes and omits some of them. The sample lists approximately 140,000 clones, over 75% seen once, with 1.2% in the top ten. Material for sequencing was PBMCs or T cells enriched from blood (not recorded which). The receptors shown here come from a woman aged 25 to 39 with acute COVID-19.

The rearrangement uses TRBV6-4 and TRBJ2-3; TRBD2 might be the D (5 bases). V shed 3 bases and J shed 0 bases, with 13 bases lying between them. The V gene's germline CDR1 is MRHNA and CDR2 SNTAGT. This CDR3 contains 16 residues. Here the CDR3 reads CASSEAGGPSTDTQYF. The CDR3 DNA follows: TGTGCCAGCAGTGAGGCTGGAGGCCCCAGCACAGATACGCAGTATTTT.

This rearrangement joins TRBV27 to TRBJ2-7; possible D gene TRBD1, 7 bases. Germline V gives CDR1 MNHEY, CDR2 SMNVEV (reference sequence). V lost 5 bases to trimming and J lost 1 base, with 21 bases between them. The CDR3 is 17 amino acids. Here the CDR3 DNA reads TGTGCCAGCAGTCCAGGGGGTTTGGGGGGCGTATCCTACGAGCAGTACTTC. As protein: CASSPGGLGGVSYEQYF.

The chain carries TRBV6-5 and TRBJ1-5; no definite D call. Looked up from germline, CDR1 is MNHEY and CDR2 is SVGAGI. This CDR3 has 14 residues. V lost 0 bases to trimming and J lost 1 base, with 4 bases between them. For the CDR3, the DNA is TGTGCCAGCAGTTACTCGGGCAGCAATCAGCCCCAGCATTTT. It codes for CASSYSGSNQPQHF.

The chain has TRBV9 and TRBJ2-5, with D possibly TRBD1 on 6 matching bases. This CDR3 comprises 15 residues. The V and J ends lost 0 bases and 5 bases respectively, with 14 bases between them. The V gene's germline CDR1 is SGDLS and CDR2 YYNGEE. This chain's CDR3 is CASSVDSGELETQYF. In nucleotides, the CDR3 is TGTGCCAGCAGCGTAGATTCAGGGGAGCTCGAGACCCAGTACTTC. The variable domain in full, with the rest retrieved from reference TRBV9 and TRBJ2-5, is DSGVTQTPKHLITATGQRVTLRCSPRSGDLSVYWYQQSLDQGLQFLIQYYNGEERAKGNILERFSAQQFPDLHSELNLSSLELGDSALYFCASSVDSGELETQYFGPGTRLLVL.

The chain couples TRBV19 to TRBJ1-5; no firm D call. Germline V gene lookup returns CDR1 LNHDA and CDR2 SQIVND (reference sequence). V was shortened by 7 bases and J by 2 bases, with 15 bases between the two germline ends. There are 15 residues in the CDR3. CDR3 in amino acids: CASNFGEGGNQPQHF. CDR3 in DNA: TGTGCCAGTAACTTCGGGGAGGGAGGCAATCAGCCCCAGCATTTT. Variable domain in full (rest from reference TRBV19 and TRBJ1-5): DGGITQSPKYLFRKEGQNVTLSCEQNLNHDAMYWYRQDPGQGLRLIYYSQIVNDFQKGDIAEGYSVSREKKESFPLTVTSAQKNPTAFYLCASNFGEGGNQPQHFGDGTRLSIL.

The V call is TRBV7-2, the J call TRBJ2-7; D is ambiguous. The CDR3 is 15 amino acids. Germline V lookup: CDR1 SGHTA, CDR2 FQGNSA. With 2 bases removed from V and 0 bases from J, the gap between germline ends came to 11 bases. The DNA of the CDR3 is TGTGCCAGCAGCTTAATAAGCGCGTTCTCCTACGAGCAGTACTTC. This codes for CASSLISAFSYEQYF.

This rearrangement joins TRBV28 to TRBJ2-1; perhaps TRBD2 as D (6 bases). Germline V CDR1 and CDR2: MDHEN, SYDVKM. Trimming stripped 7 bases from V and 0 bases from J, with 7 bases between. This CDR3 comprises 13 residues. The CDR3 here is CASNGGSYNEQFF. The CDR3, as DNA: TGTGCCAGCAACGGGGGCTCCTACAATGAGCAGTTCTTC.

The CDR3, as DNA: TGCGCCAGCAGCTTTTATAACCAAGAGACCCAGTACTTC. Amino acid sequence: CASSFYNQETQYF. The V call is TRBV5-1, the J call TRBJ2-5, with no clear D. V lost 2 bases and J lost 0, with 5 bases in between. The CDR3 runs 13 residues. Per germline, CDR1 SGHRS and CDR2 YFSETQ.

The DNA of the CDR3 is TGTGCCACCCTCCGGGGGATCTCTAATGAGCAGTTCTTC. This translates into CATLRGISNEQFF. V gene TRBV6-5 combines with J gene TRBJ2-1; a possible D gene is TRBD2 (6 bases). This CDR3 is 13 amino acids long. Germline V gene lookup returns CDR1 MNHEY and CDR2 SVGAGI. The ends were cut back, 10 bases at V and 7 bases at J, with 17 bases in the middle.

This chain joins TRBV28 and TRBJ2-7, with D tentatively TRBD1 (7 bases). CDR3 length equals 16 residues. Between the trimmed V and J ends, which lost 4 bases and 0 bases, there was a span of 16 bases. Germline V gives CDR1 MDHEN, CDR2 SYDVKM. CDR3 sequence reads: CASSSPGGLSSYEQYF. The DNA for the CDR3 is TGTGCCAGCAGTTCCCCAGGGGGGTTAAGCTCCTACGAGCAGTACTTC.

The V and J genes are TRBV14 and TRBJ2-1, with 10 bases matching TRBD2. After removal of 1 base from V and 0 bases from J, the junction contained 3 bases not matched to a gene. This CDR3 spans 17 amino acids. The germline V gene encodes CDR1 SGHDN and CDR2 FVKESK. Here the CDR3 reads CASSQGLAGSSYNEQFF. The CDR3 bases are TGTGCCAGCAGCCAAGGACTAGCGGGTAGCTCCTACAATGAGCAGTTCTTC.

The chain has TRBV4-3 and TRBJ2-3; D possibly corresponds to TRBD1 (5 bases). Trimming took off 0 bases at V and 4 bases at J, with 5 bases between the two ends. Per germline, CDR1 LGHNA and CDR2 YSLEER. This CDR3 is 13 amino acids long. The CDR3, as DNA: TGCGCCAGCAGCCAAGAAGGGGCAGATACGCAGTATTTT. This codes for CASSQEGADTQYF.

The rearrangement joins TRBV5-1 to TRBJ1-1; D perhaps matches TRBD1 (5 bases). CDR3 length equals 14 residues. The V end lost 3 bases, the J end lost 10 bases, and 19 bases lay between the germline ends. CDR1 is SGHRS, CDR2 YFSETQ, per germline. The CDR3 DNA reads TGCGCCAGCAGCTATACAGGCTACCCGGGGGGAGCTTTCTTT. Encoded protein: CASSYTGYPGGAFF.

The chain combines TRBV19 with TRBJ1-3; tentative D call: TRBD1 (6 bases). Germline values: CDR1 LNHDA, CDR2 SQIVND (reference sequence). The V and J ends lost 8 bases and 0 bases respectively, with 11 bases between them. The CDR3 loop spans 14 amino acids. CDR3 amino acids: CASWTASSGNTIYF. The CDR3 coding sequence is TGTGCCAGTTGGACAGCCAGCTCTGGAAACACCATATATTTT.

This clone was observed a handful of times. The gene calls are TRBV27 and TRBJ1-3, with a weak D call TRBD1 (5 bases). This CDR3 contains 16 residues. Trimming took 0 bases from V and 4 from J, leaving 13 bases between them. Germline CDR1 is MNHEY and CDR2 is SMNVEV (reference sequence). The CDR3 coding sequence is TGTGCCAGCAGTTTATCTCTTTTCGGGGGAGGAAACACCATATATTTT. Translated: CASSLSLFGGGNTIYF.

The gene calls are TRBV7-3 and TRBJ2-5; 7 nucleotides agree with TRBD1. The CDR3 has 15 amino acids. Germline loops: CDR1 SGHTA, CDR2 FQGTGA. Losses at the gene ends were 2 bases for V and 1 base for J; bases not matched to a gene: 4. The CDR3 coding sequence is TGTGCCAGCAGCTTATTGACAGGGTCCCAAGAGACCCAGTACTTC. Translation: CASSLLTGSQETQYF.

This chain links TRBV7-9 with TRBJ2-3, with 9 bases that match TRBD2. CDR3 length: 16 residues. J was trimmed by 0 bases and V by 1 base; bases with no gene match: 2. Germline V CDR1 and CDR2: SEHNR, FQNEAQ (reference sequence). In nucleotides, the CDR3 is TGTGCCAGCAGCTTAGGACTAGCGGCAAGCACAGATACGCAGTATTTT. Protein product: CASSLGLAASTDTQYF.

In its sample, this clone was seen once. The rearrangement links TRBV5-1 to TRBJ1-1; D remains ambiguous. This CDR3 spans 14 amino acids. The germline gives CDR1 SGHRS, CDR2 YFSETQ. V lost 3 bases, J lost 6 bases, and 15 bases lay in between. In nucleotides, the CDR3 is TGCGCCAGCAGCTCGAAGACGGCGGAATCTGAAGCTTTCTTT. Encoded protein: CASSSKTAESEAFF.